This T cell receptor beta chain was sequenced in a study of cytomegalovirus exposure and HLA in healthy donors. General observations from the study: Cytomegalovirus association was listed for about 180 TCR beta chains. A few CMV-associated chains were confirmed in vitro to be specific for CMV antigens.

Concerning this clone itself: The antigen is unknown.

This CDR3 is 19 amino acids long. The V gene end was trimmed by 2 bases and the J gene end by 4 bases; junction bases not matched to a gene: 15. Germline V gives CDR1 MGHRA, CDR2 YSYEKL. The PCR was carried out with 60 Vbeta primers and 13 Jbeta primers. Clones were read by immunoSEQ multiplex PCR, and TCRdb kept only the in-frame ones, dropping some. Found here are about 150,000 clones, around 80% of them singletons; the top ten hold 6% to 7.5%. The rearrangement links TRBV4-1 to TRBJ2-7, with TRBD2 matching over 12 bases. The TCR was taken from a man aged 30 to 39 in good health and CMV-seropositive. Material: PBMCs. The CDR3 here is CASSQPALAGGPPTYEQYF. CDR3 coding DNA: TGCGCCAGCAGCCAACCGGCACTAGCGGGGGGACCACCCACTTACGAGCAGTACTTC.